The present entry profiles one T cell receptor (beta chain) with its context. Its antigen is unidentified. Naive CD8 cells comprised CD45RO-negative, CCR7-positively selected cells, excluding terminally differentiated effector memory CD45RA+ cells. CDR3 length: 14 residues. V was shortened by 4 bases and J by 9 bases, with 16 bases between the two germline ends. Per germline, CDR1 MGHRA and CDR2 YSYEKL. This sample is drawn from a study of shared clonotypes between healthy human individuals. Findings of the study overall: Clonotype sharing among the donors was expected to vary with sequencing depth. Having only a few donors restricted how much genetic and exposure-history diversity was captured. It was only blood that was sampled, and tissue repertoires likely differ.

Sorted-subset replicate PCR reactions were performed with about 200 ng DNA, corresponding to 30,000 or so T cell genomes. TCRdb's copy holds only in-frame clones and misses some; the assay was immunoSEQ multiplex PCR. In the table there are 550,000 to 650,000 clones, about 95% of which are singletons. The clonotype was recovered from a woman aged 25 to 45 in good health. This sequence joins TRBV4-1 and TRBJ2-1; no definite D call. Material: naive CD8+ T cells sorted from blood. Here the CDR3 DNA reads TGCGCCAGCAGCCGTTACATGGACCCGAGTGAGCAGTTCTTC. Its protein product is CASSRYMDPSEQFF.